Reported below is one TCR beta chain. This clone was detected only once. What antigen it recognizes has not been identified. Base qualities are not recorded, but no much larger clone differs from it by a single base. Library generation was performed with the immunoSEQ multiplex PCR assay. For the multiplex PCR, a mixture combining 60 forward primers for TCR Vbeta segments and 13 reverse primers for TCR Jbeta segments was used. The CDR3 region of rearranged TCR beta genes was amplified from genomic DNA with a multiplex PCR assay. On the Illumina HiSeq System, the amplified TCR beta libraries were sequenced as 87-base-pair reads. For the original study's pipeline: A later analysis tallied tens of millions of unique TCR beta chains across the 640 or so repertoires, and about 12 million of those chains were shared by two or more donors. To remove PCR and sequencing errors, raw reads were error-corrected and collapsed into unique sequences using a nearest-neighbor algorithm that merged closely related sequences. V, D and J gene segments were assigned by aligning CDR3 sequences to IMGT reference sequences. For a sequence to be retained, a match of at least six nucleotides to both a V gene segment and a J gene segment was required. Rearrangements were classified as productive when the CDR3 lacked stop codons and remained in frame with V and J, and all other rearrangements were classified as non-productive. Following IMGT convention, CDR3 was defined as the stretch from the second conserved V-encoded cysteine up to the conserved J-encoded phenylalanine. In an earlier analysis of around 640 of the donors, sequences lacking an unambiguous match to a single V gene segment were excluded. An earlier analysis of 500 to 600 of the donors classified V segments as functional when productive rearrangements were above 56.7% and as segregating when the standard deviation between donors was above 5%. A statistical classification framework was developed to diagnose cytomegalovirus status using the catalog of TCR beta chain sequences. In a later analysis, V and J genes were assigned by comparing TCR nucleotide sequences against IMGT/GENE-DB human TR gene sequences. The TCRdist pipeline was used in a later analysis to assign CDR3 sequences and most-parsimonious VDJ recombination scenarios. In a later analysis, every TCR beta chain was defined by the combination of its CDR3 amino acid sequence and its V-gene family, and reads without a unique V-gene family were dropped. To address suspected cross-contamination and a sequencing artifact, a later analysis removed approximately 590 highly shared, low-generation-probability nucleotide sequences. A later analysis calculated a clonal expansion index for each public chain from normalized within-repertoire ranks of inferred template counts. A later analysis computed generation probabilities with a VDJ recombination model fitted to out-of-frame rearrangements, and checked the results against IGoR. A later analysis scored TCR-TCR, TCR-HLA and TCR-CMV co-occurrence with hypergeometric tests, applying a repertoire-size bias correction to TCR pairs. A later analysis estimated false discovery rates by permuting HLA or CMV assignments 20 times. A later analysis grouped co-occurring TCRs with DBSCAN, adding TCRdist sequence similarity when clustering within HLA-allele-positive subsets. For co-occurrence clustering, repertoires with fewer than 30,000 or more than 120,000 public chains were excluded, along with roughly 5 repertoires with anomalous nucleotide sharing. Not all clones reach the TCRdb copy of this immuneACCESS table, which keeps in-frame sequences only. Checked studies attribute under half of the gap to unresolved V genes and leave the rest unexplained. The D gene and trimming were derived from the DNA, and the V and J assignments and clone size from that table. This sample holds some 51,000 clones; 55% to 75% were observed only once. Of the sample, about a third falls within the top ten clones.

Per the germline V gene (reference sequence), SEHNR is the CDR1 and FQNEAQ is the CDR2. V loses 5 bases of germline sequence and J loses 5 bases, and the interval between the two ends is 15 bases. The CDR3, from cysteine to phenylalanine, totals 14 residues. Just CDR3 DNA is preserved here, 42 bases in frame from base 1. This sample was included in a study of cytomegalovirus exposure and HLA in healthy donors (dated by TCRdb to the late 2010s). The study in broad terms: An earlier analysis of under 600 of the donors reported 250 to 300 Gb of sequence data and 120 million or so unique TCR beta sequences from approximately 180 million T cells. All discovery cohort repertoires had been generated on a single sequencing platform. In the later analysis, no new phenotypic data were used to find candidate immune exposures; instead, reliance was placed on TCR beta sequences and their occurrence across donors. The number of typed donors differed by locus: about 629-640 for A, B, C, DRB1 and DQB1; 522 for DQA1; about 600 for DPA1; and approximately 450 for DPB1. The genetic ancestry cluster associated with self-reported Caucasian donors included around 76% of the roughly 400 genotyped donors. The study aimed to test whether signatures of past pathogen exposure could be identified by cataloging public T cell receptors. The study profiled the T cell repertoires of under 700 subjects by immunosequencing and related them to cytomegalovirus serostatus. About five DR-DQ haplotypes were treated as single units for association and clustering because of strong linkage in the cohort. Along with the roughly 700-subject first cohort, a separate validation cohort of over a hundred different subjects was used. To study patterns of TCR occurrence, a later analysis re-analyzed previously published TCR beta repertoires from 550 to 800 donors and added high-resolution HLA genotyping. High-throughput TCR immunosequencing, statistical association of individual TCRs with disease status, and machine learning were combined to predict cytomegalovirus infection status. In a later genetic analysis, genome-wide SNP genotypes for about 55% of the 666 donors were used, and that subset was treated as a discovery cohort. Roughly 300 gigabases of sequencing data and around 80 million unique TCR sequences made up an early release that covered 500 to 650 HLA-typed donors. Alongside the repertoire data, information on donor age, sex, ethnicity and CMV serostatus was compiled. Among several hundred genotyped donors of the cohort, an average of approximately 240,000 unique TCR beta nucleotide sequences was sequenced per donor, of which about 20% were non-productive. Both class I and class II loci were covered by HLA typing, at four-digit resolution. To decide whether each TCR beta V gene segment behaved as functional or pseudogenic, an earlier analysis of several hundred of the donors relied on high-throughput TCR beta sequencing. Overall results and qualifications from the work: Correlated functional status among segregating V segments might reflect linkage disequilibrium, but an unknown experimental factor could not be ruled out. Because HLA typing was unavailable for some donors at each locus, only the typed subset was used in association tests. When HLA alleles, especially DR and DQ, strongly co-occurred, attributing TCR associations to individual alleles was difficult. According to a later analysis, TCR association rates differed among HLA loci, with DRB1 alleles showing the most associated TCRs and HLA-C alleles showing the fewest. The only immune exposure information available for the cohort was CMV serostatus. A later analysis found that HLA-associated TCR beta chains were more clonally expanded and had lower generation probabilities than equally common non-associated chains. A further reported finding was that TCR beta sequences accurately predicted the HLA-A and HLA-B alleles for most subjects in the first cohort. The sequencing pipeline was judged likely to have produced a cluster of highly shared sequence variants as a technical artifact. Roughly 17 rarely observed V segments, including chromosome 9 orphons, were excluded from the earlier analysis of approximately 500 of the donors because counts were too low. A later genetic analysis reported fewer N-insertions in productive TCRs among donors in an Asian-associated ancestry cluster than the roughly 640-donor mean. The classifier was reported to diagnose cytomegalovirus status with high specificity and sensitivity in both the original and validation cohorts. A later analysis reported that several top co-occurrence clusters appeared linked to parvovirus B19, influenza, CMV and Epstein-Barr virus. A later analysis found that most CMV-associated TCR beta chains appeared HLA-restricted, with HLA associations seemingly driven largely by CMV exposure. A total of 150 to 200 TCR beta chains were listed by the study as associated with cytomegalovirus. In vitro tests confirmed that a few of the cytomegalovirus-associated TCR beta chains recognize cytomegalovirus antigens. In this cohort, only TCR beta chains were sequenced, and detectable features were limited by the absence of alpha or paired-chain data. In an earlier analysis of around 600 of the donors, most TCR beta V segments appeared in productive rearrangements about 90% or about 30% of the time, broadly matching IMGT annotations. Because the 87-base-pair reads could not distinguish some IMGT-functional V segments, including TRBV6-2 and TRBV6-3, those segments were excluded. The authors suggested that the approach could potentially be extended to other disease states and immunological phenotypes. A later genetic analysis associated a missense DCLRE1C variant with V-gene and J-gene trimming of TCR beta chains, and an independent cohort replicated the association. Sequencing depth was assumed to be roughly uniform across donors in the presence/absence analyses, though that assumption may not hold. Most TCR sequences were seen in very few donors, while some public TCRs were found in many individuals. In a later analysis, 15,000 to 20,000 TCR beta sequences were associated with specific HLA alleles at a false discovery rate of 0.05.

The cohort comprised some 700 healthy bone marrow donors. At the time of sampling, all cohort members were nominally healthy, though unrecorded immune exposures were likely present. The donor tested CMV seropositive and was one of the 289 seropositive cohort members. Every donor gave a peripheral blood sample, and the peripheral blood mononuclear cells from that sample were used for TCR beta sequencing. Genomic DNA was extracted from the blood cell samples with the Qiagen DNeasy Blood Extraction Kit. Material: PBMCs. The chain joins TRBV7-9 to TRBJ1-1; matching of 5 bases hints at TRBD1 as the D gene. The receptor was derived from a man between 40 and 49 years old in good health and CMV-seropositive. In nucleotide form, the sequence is TGTGCCAGCAGCCGCGGGGCAGGGTTAACTGAAGCTTTCTTT. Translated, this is CASSRGAGLTEAFF.